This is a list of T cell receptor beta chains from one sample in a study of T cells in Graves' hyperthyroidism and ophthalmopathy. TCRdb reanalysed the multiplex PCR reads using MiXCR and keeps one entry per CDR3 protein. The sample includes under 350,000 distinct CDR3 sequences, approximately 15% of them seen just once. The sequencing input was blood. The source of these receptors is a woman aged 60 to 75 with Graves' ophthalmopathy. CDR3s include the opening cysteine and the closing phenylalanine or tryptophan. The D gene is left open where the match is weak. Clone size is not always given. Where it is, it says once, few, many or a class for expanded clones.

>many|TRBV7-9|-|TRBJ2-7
TGTGCCAGCAGCTTATTCTCCGGGTTTAGCTCCTACGAGCAGTACTTC
CASSLFSGFSSYEQYF
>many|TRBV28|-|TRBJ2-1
TGTGCCAGCAGTTTAGGAGGGAGAGGCACCAATGAGCAGTTCTTC
CASSLGGRGTNEQFF
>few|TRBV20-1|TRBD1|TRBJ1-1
TGCAGCGCCCGGACAGGGACAACTGAAGCTTTCTTT
CSARTGTTEAFF
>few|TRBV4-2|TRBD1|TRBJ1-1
TGTGCCAGCAGCCAAGGGGCAGGGGGCATGAAGACTGAAGCTTTCTTT
CASSQGAGGMKTEAFF
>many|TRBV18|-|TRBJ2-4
TGTGCCAGCTCACCCGACAGAGTCCCGGCTAACATTCAGTACTTC
CASSPDRVPANIQYF
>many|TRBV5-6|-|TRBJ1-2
TGTGCCAGCCGGCGGGGGGGAAAGAACTATGGCTACACCTTC
CASRRGGKNYGYTF
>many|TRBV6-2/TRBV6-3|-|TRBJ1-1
TGTGCCAGCAGCCAACCAAAGGACGGAGGTGAAGCTTTCTTT
CASSQPKDGGEAFF
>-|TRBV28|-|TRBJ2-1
TGTGCCACCATCCCCGGGGCCCCGTTTGGCAATGAACAGTTCTTC
CATIPGAPFGNEQFF
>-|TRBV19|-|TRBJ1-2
TGTGCCAGTAGTATTACGGATATCTATGGCTACACCTTC
CASSITDIYGYTF
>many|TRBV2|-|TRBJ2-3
TGTGCCAGCAGTGAATTTACCGACGGGGGTGTTGGGCAGTATTTT
CASSEFTDGGVGQYF